The entry that follows covers one T cell receptor beta chain sequence. The record originates from a study of blood T cell repertoires in COVID-19. In the study overall: Researchers got acute and convalescent COVID-19 samples from the United States, Italy and Spain. T cells, B-cell-depleted T cells, or PBMCs supplied cDNA or gDNA.

Original processing notes: Quantification of nucleated cells was approximated via reference gene primer amplification. The data were produced by immunoSEQ multiplex PCR, yet TCRdb's version contains in-frame clones alone and is incomplete. V and J calls and clone size are as listed in that table; D and trimming were resolved from the DNA. In the table there are about 140,000 clones, 65% to 90% of which are singletons. Trimming stripped 7 bases from V and 2 bases from J, with 11 bases between. Germline V gives CDR1 LNHDA, CDR2 SQIVND (reference sequence). CDR3 size: 13 residues. This sequence was found in a man over 45 with acute or convalescent COVID-19. Sequencing was performed on peripheral blood. This chain uses TRBV19 with TRBJ1-2, with D possibly TRBD1 on 5 matching bases. Written as DNA, the CDR3 is TGTGCCAGTACTGTGGAGGGGAACTATGGCTACACCTTC. It encodes CASTVEGNYGYTF.